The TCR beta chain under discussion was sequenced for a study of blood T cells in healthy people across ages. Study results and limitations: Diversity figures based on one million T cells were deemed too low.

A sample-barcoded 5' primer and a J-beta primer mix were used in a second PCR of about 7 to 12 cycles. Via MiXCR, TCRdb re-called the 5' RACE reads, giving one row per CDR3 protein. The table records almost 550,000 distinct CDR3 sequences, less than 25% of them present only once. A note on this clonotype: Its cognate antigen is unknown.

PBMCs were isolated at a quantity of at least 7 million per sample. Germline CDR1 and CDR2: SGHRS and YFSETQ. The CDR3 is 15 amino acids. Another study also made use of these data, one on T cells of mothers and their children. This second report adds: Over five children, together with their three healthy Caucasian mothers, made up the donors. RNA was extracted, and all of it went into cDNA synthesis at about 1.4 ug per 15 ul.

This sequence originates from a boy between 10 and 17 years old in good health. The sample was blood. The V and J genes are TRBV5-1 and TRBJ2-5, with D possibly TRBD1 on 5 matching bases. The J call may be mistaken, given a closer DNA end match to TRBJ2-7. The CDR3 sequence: CASSLLGASRNEQYF. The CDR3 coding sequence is TGCGCCAGCAGCTTGCTAGGGGCCTCAAGGAACGAGCAGTACTTC.